This TCR beta chain derives from a study of STAT3 mutations in large granular lymphocyte leukemia. Study findings and constraints: At least one immunodominant TCR beta clonotype appeared in every T-cell large granular lymphocyte leukemia patient.

Generated by immunoSEQ multiplex PCR, the TCRdb table keeps only in-frame clones and is missing some. The sample yields over 25,000 clones, 75% to 90% seen once. The CDR3 consists of 13 residues. V was pared by 5 bases and J by 7 bases, with 15 bases between. Germline V gives CDR1 SGHTA, CDR2 FQGTGA. A note on this clone: The antigen remains undetermined.

This chain joins TRBV7-3 and TRBJ2-7; a possible D gene is TRBD1 (6 bases). Sequenced sample: peripheral blood mononuclear cells. This receptor was identified in a man aged 55-75 years with T-cell large granular lymphocyte leukemia. Some clones in this sample may be carry-over from other donors' samples. The DNA of the CDR3 is TGTGCCAGCAGCGCCTACAGGGAACGTGAGCAGTACTTC. It specifies CASSAYREREQYF.